Given below is one T cell receptor beta chain in context. Sequence at one end of the junction differs from germline and may be a read error. CDR1 is SSHAT and CDR2 is FNYEAQ in the germline V gene (reference sequence). There are 17 residues in the CDR3. This entry is derived from a study of cytomegalovirus exposure and HLA in healthy donors. At the level of the study: From HLA-typed donors, an early data release held around 85 million unique TCRs.

The PCR ran on 60 Vbeta and 13 Jbeta primers. Assay: immunoSEQ multiplex PCR; the TCRdb copy retains only in-frame clones and omits some. Seen here are 55,000 to 80,000 clones, approximately 67% observed once, and the top ten hold under 2.5%. This chain uses TRBV7-7 with TRBJ2-2; D is uncertain. The sequencing input was PBMCs. This TCR came from a woman in her thirties in good health and CMV-seronegative. The DNA for the CDR3 is TGTGCTAGCAGCTTATCCCCCTCGTCCGCGAACACCGGGGAGCTGTTTTTT. It is translated as CASSLSPSSANTGELFF.